This T cell receptor (beta chain) comes out of a study of T cell responses to AZD1222 COVID-19 vaccine. Study-wide findings and caveats: Spike as a whole was targeted by vaccine-associated CD4 TCRs, dominant at 160-218 and 743-854.

Pooling was applied to second doses at about 4 or about 12 weeks. With regard to this clone: Its antigen is unknown.

Profiling relied on immunoSEQ multiplex PCR, and the TCRdb table lists in-frame clones only, not all of them. Among 100,000 or so clones listed, around 87% were seen once. Sequencing was performed on peripheral blood, taken 28 days after the second AZD1222 dose. The sequence was collected from an adult who received the AZD1222 COVID-19 vaccine.

Here the CDR3 reads CASTRAGEPYEQYF. The CDR3, as DNA: TGTGCCAGCACCCGAGCCGGGGAACCTTACGAGCAGTACTTC. This sequence joins TRBV3-1 (or the pseudogene TRBV3-2) and TRBJ2-7, with TRBD2 as a possible D gene (5 bases). Trimming pared 7 bases from V and 4 bases from J, leaving 17 bases between. The CDR3 totals 14 residues. Germline CDR1 and CDR2: LGHDT and YNNKEL (reference sequence).